Listed below are T cell receptor beta chains from one sample, sequenced in a study of blood T cell repertoires in COVID-19. The assay was immunoSEQ multiplex PCR, and TCRdb's table has in-frame clones only and misses some. The sample contains 90,000 to 150,000 clones, about nine tenths of which appear only once. Material: peripheral blood. Every receptor here comes from a human donor in a cohort sampled during active COVID-19. CDR3s include the opening cysteine and the closing phenylalanine or tryptophan. Fields, in order: clone size, J gene, D gene, V gene, CDR3 protein, CDR3 DNA. D genes are given only for firm matches. Size is omitted from some rows. Given values are once, few, many or a class for expanded clones.

>.|TRBJ1-6|TRBD1|TRBV5-4
CASSWGTGDNSPLHF
TGTGCCAGCAGCTGGGGGACAGGGGATAATTCACCCCTCCACTTT
>.|TRBJ1-1|TRBD1|TRBV7-2
CASSSGQNFEAFF
TGTGCCAGCAGCTCGGGACAGAACTTTGAAGCTTTCTTT
>once|TRBJ2-4|TRBD1|TRBV9
CASSATGGGNIQYF
TGTGCCAGCAGCGCGACAGGGGGCGGAAACATTCAGTACTTC
>.|TRBJ1-4|TRBD1|TRBV5-1
CASSATTGEQEKLFF
TGCGCCAGCAGCGCAACGACAGGGGAGCAGGAAAAACTGTTTTTT
>.|TRBJ1-1|.|TRBV28
CASSLRGTMNTEAFF
TGTGCCAGCAGTTTACGGGGTACTATGAACACTGAAGCTTTCTTT
>.|TRBJ1-2|.|TRBV9
CASSAPMGLGYGYTF
TGTGCCAGCAGCGCCCCAATGGGGCTCGGCTATGGCTACACCTTC
>.|TRBJ1-1|.|TRBV3-1/TRBV3-2
CASSQGPGVSNTEAFF
TGTGCCAGCAGCCAAGGTCCCGGGGTAAGTAACACTGAAGCTTTCTTT
>.|TRBJ2-5|TRBD1|TRBV2
CASSGGGGQETQYF
TGTGCCAGCAGTGGAGGGGGCGGTCAAGAGACCCAGTACTTC
>few|TRBJ2-1|TRBD2|TRBV6-5
CASIYSGSGHEQFF
TGTGCCAGCATCTATAGCGGGAGTGGCCATGAGCAGTTCTTC
>.|TRBJ1-1|TRBD1|TRBV10-3
CAISGGGQGFTEAFF
TGTGCCATCAGTGGGGGAGGACAGGGGTTCACTGAAGCTTTCTTT
>few|TRBJ2-7|TRBD1|TRBV19
CASSQDRGASYEQYF
TGTGCCAGTAGCCAGGACAGGGGTGCCTCCTACGAGCAGTACTTC
>.|TRBJ2-3|TRBD2|TRBV7-9
CASSLDVSGGADTQYF
TGTGCCAGCAGCTTAGATGTTAGCGGGGGCGCAGATACGCAGTATTTT
>.|TRBJ1-5|TRBD1|TRBV5-1
CASSMTGLGQPQHF
TGCGCCAGCAGCATGACAGGGTTGGGGCAGCCCCAGCATTTT
>.|TRBJ1-5|.|TRBV7-2
CASSLAGHPNQPQHF
TGTGCCAGCAGCTTAGCGGGACACCCGAATCAGCCCCAGCATTTT
>.|TRBJ2-5|TRBD2|TRBV19
CASRQRAGTQETQYF
TGTGCCAGTAGACAGAGAGCGGGGACCCAAGAGACCCAGTACTTC
>.|TRBJ2-1|.|TRBV6-5
CASSYSGGSYNEQFF
TGTGCCAGCAGTTACTCCGGCGGTTCCTACAATGAGCAGTTCTTC
>.|TRBJ2-1|.|TRBV20-1
CSANRGDEQFF
TGCAGTGCCAATAGGGGCGATGAGCAGTTCTTC
>.|TRBJ2-3|TRBD1|TRBV7-3
CASSVQGTFTDTQYF
TGTGCCAGCAGCGTACAGGGGACCTTCACAGATACGCAGTATTTT
>.|TRBJ2-3|TRBD2|TRBV29-1
CSVEGAGAISDTQYF
TGCAGCGTTGAAGGTGCGGGAGCCATTTCAGATACGCAGTATTTT
>.|TRBJ1-1|.|TRBV4-1
CASSLSQVGNTEAFF
TGCGCCAGCAGCCTGAGTCAGGTGGGGAACACTGAAGCTTTCTTT
>.|TRBJ2-5|.|TRBV19
CATRGNRETQYF
TGTGCCACCCGCGGGAATAGGGAGACCCAGTACTTC
>.|TRBJ2-1|.|TRBV27
CASTAGRREQFF
TGTGCCAGCACCGCGGGGAGACGTGAGCAGTTCTTC
>.|TRBJ2-7|TRBD2|TRBV7-3
CASSPGGLAGGGEQYF
TGTGCCAGCAGCCCCGGAGGGCTAGCGGGGGGCGGCGAGCAGTACTTC
>many|TRBJ1-5|TRBD1|TRBV7-9
CASSPSTGAQHF
TGTGCCAGCAGCCCAAGTACAGGGGCCCAGCATTTT
>few|TRBJ1-5|.|TRBV3-1/TRBV3-2
CASSQDGGINQPQHF
TGTGCCAGCAGCCAAGACGGGGGAATCAATCAGCCCCAGCATTTT
>.|TRBJ1-1|TRBD1|TRBV2
CASSDPDRDTEAFF
TGTGCCAGCAGTGACCCCGACAGGGATACTGAAGCTTTCTTT
>.|TRBJ2-7|.|TRBV5-4
CASSNGQAGEQYF
TGTGCCAGCAGCAACGGGCAAGCGGGCGAGCAGTACTTC
>.|TRBJ1-1|.|TRBV5-5
CASSLTRQQREAFF
TGTGCCAGCAGCCTGACACGACAGCAGCGCGAAGCTTTCTTT
>.|TRBJ2-7|TRBD2|TRBV7-2
CASSLELRASGARRSEQYF
TGTGCCAGCAGCTTAGAATTGCGGGCTAGCGGGGCCCGCCGGAGTGAGCAGTACTTC
>.|TRBJ1-1|.|TRBV11-2
CASRSQTLEAFF
TGTGCCAGCAGGTCGCAAACTCTAGAGGCTTTCTTT
>.|TRBJ2-3|.|TRBV6-5
CASSSGTDTQYF
TGTGCCAGCAGTTCGGGCACAGATACGCAGTATTTT